A single sample gave rise to the 10 T cell receptor beta chains below, sequenced in a study of metastatic and nonmetastatic thyroid tumors. All patients were treatment-naive before thyroid surgery. Using MiXCR, TCRdb re-called clones from the PCR reads. The table lists around 46,000 clones, 22% of them singletons, with about 3.8% in the top ten. The sequenced sample consisted of blood. The receptors derive from a male donor with papillary thyroid cancer or a benign thyroid nodule (not recorded which). Some clones in this sample may be carry-over from other donors' samples.

This clone was found many times. The rearrangement links TRBV30 to TRBJ1-3; D is uncertain. Germline V gives CDR1 GTSNPN, CDR2 SVGIG (reference sequence). The CDR3 length is 12 residues. V lost 5 bases to trimming and J lost 0 bases, with 5 bases between them. The CDR3 bases are TGTGCCTGGCACAACTCTGGAAACACCATATATTTT. It codes for CAWHNSGNTIYF.

Within the sample, this clone is medium-sized (0.01 to 0.1%). The J gene is TRBJ2-1, the V gene TRBV12-3 or TRBV12-4, with 9 bases matching TRBD2. The J segment lost 4 bases and the V segment lost 5 bases, leaving 6 bases of the junction unmatched. CDR3 length: 15 residues. The CDR3: CASSRSGSKYNEQFF. The CDR3 DNA reads TGTGCCAGCAGTCGTAGCGGGAGTAAGTACAATGAGCAGTTCTTC.

This clone came up many times. Distinct nucleotide sequences in the sample also encode this CDR3. The chain couples TRBV3-1 to TRBJ2-3; 9 bases match TRBD1. The CDR3 has 15 residues. CDR1 and CDR2 (germline): LGHDT, YNNKEL (reference sequence). The junction had 5 bases not matched to a gene; V was cut back by 4 bases and J by 3 bases. The CDR3 protein is CASSRGQGRTDTQYF. CDR3 sequence (DNA): TGTGCCAGCAGCCGTGGACAGGGGAGAACAGATACGCAGTATTTT.

The chain links TRBV2 to TRBJ2-7, with 11 bases lining up with TRBD2. Germline V gives CDR1 SNHLY, CDR2 FYNNEI. This CDR3 is 15 amino acids long. J was trimmed by 1 base and V by 8 bases; bases with no gene match: 7. This CDR3 reads CASFSGRAHSYEQYF. For the CDR3, the DNA is TGTGCCAGCTTTAGCGGGAGGGCCCATTCCTACGAGCAGTACTTC. The full variable domain, in which reference TRBV2 and TRBJ2-7 provide the parts outside the CDR3, is EPEVTQTPSHQVTQMGQEVILRCVPISNHLYFYWYRQILGQKVEFLVSFYNNEISEKSEIFDDQFSVERPDGSNFTLKIRSTKLEDSAMYFCASFSGRAHSYEQYFGPGTRLTVT.

V usage is TRBV20-1 and J usage is TRBJ1-2; TRBD1 matches at 7 bases. From germline, CDR1 is DFQATT and CDR2 SNEGSKA (reference sequence). This CDR3 comprises 15 residues. Trimming removed 5 bases from V and 2 bases from J; junction bases left unmatched: 11. The CDR3 region is CSAPLGGRGNYGYTF. The CDR3 nucleotides are TGCAGTGCTCCTCTCGGGGGCAGGGGGAACTATGGCTACACCTTC.

The rearrangement links TRBV18 to TRBJ1-1; no clear D. CDR3 size: 14 residues. CDR1 is KGHSH and CDR2 is LQKENI in the germline V gene. V shed 3 bases and J shed 0 bases, with 8 bases lying between them. Here the CDR3 reads CASSPQSMNTEAFF. The CDR3 DNA sequence: TGTGCCAGCTCACCCCAGAGCATGAACACTGAAGCTTTCTTT.

This sequence joins TRBV10-3 and TRBJ2-5; no clear D. The CDR3 extends over 13 amino acids. Trimming took off 2 bases at V and 4 bases at J, with 8 bases between the two ends. Germline V gives CDR1 ENHRY, CDR2 SYGVKD. CDR3: CAISEPRSETQYF. In DNA, the CDR3 is TGTGCCATCAGTGAGCCGCGATCAGAGACCCAGTACTTC.

This clone was detected ten times or more. The chain joins TRBV12-3 or TRBV12-4 to TRBJ1-1; D remains unclear. This CDR3 contains 14 residues. V lost 3 bases, J lost 2 bases, and 10 bases lay in between. CDR3 protein: CASSFLQGNTEAFF. The DNA of the CDR3 is TGTGCCAGCAGTTTTCTACAAGGAAACACTGAAGCTTTCTTT.

This clone was observed many times. This chain uses TRBV4-1 with TRBJ2-2, with 12 bases lining up with TRBD2. With V trimmed by 8 bases and J by 6 bases, 4 bases remained unmatched. This CDR3 is built from 14 residues. The germline V gene encodes CDR1 MGHRA and CDR2 YSYEKL. The CDR3 DNA sequence: TGCGCCAGCCAACGGACTAGCGGGGCCGGGGAGCTGTTTTTT. Residues: CASQRTSGAGELFF.

This clone appeared many times. The J gene is TRBJ1-2, the V gene TRBV6-1; the match to TRBD1 covers 11 bases. V lost 0 bases, J lost 4 bases, and 7 bases stayed unmatched. Germline CDR1 and CDR2: MNHNS and SASEGT. The CDR3 is 17 amino acids. The CDR3 nucleotides are TGTGCCAGCAGTGAAGCCCCCCGGACAGGGGGCATCTATGGCTACACCTTC. It specifies CASSEAPRTGGIYGYTF.